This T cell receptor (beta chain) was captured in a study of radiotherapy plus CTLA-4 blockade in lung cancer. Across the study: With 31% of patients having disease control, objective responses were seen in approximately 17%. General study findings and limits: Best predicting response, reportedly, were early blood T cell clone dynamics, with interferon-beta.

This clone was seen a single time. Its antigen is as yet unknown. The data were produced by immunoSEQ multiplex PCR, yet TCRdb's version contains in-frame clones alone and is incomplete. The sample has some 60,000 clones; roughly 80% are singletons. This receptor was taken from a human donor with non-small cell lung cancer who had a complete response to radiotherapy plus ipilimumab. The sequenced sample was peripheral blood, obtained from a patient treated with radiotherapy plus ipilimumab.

This CDR3 is CASSLVSGGNQPQHF. The DNA for the CDR3 is TGTGCCAGCAGCTTAGTATCGGGGGGTAATCAGCCCCAGCATTTT. This rearrangement joins TRBV11-2 to TRBJ1-5; D is perhaps TRBD1 (5 bases). The CDR3 is 15 residues long. From germline, CDR1 is SGHAT and CDR2 FQNNGV. Trimming removed 1 base at V and 4 bases at J, with 11 bases between.